This TCR beta chain was observed in a study of blood T cell repertoires in COVID-19. Using immunoSEQ multiplex PCR, the repertoire was profiled, and TCRdb retains in-frame clones only, with some absent. The repertoire holds 75,000 to 100,000 clones, 70% to 80% seen once, with approximately 25% in the top ten. The V segment lost 6 bases and the J segment 8 bases; nucleotides outside the gene matches: 7. Germline V lookup: CDR1 LNHDA, CDR2 SQIVND (reference sequence). This CDR3 has 15 residues. The sample taken for sequencing was peripheral blood. The rearrangement links TRBV19 to TRBJ1-6, with TRBD1 matching over 10 bases. This TCR came from a man between 65 and 85 years old with acute or convalescent COVID-19. CDR3 in amino acids: CASSGTGVNHSPLHF. In DNA, the CDR3 is TGTGCCAGTAGCGGGACAGGGGTTAATCATTCACCCCTCCACTTT.